This TCR beta chain stems from a study of patients and donors after allogeneic stem cell transplantation. The sample holds many counts of this clonotype. Germline loops: CDR1 LGHDT, CDR2 YNNKEL (reference sequence). CDR3 size: 15 residues. V gave up 3 bases and J gave up 3 bases, with 12 bases separating them. TCRdb reprocessed the RT-PCR reads via MiXCR and lists one record per CDR3 protein. Here the sample spans roughly 230,000 distinct CDR3 sequences, less than 15% being singletons. The source is a human donor who was either an allogeneic HSCT recipient or a stem cell or donor lymphocyte infusion donor (not recorded which). It is not recorded whose cells these are; they may come from a transplant donor. The rearrangement links TRBV3-1 to TRBJ1-5; no firm D call. The source material was blood, either unsorted or a sorted T cell fraction (not recorded which). The CDR3 region has the DNA TGTGCCAGCAGCCAGTCCGACGTGAACAATCAGCCCCAGCATTTT. Translated: CASSQSDVNNQPQHF.